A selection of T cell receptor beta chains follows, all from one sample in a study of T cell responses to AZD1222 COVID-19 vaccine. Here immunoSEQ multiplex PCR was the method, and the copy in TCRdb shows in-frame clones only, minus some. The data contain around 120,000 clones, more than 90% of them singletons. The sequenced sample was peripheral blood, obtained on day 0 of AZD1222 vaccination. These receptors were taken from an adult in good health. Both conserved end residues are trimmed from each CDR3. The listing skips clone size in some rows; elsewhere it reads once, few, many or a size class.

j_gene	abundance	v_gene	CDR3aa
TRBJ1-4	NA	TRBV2	ASSAYGGTNEKLF
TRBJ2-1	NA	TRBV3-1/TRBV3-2	ASSQDLGTPLRISNNEQF
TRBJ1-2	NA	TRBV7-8	ASSLGTATGYT
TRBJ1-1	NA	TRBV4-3	ASSQRTGNTEAF
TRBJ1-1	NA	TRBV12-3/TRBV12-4	ASSPSGPSGAF
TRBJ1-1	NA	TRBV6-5	ASSYSIVLNTEAF
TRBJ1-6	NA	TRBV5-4	ASSSLGNSPLH
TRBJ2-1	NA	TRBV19	ASSPGGAYNEQF
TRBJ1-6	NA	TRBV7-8	ASSLYRESSYNSPLH
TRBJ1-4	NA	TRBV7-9	ASSLGTGFNEKLF
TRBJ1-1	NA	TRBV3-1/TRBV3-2	ASSQQNTEAF
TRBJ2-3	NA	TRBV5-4	ASSSSGGLTDTQY
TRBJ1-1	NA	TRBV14	ASSQEPKGTEAF
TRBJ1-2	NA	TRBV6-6	ASSPTGGITGYT
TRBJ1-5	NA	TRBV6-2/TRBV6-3	ASSAQRTLSQPQH
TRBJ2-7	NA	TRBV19	ASSIDDIPYEQY
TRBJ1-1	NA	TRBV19	ASSSRTGRTGNTEAF
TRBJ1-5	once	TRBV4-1	ASSQDQYGQPQH
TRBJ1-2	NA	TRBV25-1	ASSAFPAGTGPEGYT
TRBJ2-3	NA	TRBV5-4	ASSWTSGRADTQY
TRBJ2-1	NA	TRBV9	ASSVGGRGLGYNEQF
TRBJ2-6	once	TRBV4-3	ASSQDLGDGANVPT
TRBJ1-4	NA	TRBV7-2	ASSRGQLNEKLF
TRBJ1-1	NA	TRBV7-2	ASSPGHTRTGIDTEAF
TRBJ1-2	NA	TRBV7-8	ASSLLSDYGYT
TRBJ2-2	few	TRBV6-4	ASSDSSNTGELF